One and the same sample provided the 17 T cell receptor beta chains below, sequenced in a study of cytomegalovirus exposure and HLA in healthy donors. Researchers ran the PCR with 60 Vbeta and 13 Jbeta primers. Sequenced by immunoSEQ multiplex PCR; TCRdb stores in-frame clones only, minus some. The table lists around 95,000 clones, approximately 80% of them singletons, with roughly 4.3% in the top ten. The sample taken for sequencing was PBMCs. The receptors derive from a middle-aged woman in good health and CMV-seropositive.

The rearrangement links TRBV11-2 to TRBJ2-1; TRBD2 matches 7 bases. Per the germline V gene, CDR1 is SGHAT and CDR2 is FQNNGV. V was pared by 5 bases and J by 5 bases, with 18 bases of the junction left unmatched. CDR3 length equals 18 residues. The CDR3 coding sequence is TGTGCCAGCAGCGAAAGATACGCAGCGGGATTTGGGGACAATGAGCAGTTCTTC. Translated: CASSERYAAGFGDNEQFF.

V and J are TRBV19 and TRBJ2-7; weak D call: TRBD1 (5 bases). This CDR3 contains 11 residues. The germline V and J ends were trimmed by 6 bases and 5 bases, with 8 bases remaining between them. The germline V gene has CDR1 LNHDA and CDR2 SQIVND (reference sequence). CDR3 loop: CASSLGDEQYF. The CDR3 nucleotides are TGTGCCAGTAGCTTAGGGGACGAGCAGTACTTC.

V is TRBV5-4 and J is TRBJ2-1; 7 bases match TRBD2. The CDR3 contains 16 residues. The V segment lost 4 bases and the J segment 6 bases; nucleotides outside the gene matches: 13. Germline V gene lookup returns CDR1 SGHNT and CDR2 YYREEE (reference sequence). The DNA of the CDR3 is TGTGCCAGCAGCATATCGAGCGGGACCCCGCTCAATGAGCAGTTCTTC. Translating it yields CASSISSGTPLNEQFF.

The chain is built from TRBV7-2 and TRBJ1-1; TRBD1 matches at 8 bases. CDR3 size: 14 residues. J gave up 1 base and V 2 bases, and 0 bases lay outside the gene matches. Per the germline V gene, CDR1 is SGHTA and CDR2 is FQGNSA. The CDR3 bases are TGTGCCAGCAGCTTACAGGGGGCGAACACTGAAGCTTTCTTT. This encodes CASSLQGANTEAFF.

The gene calls are TRBV4-1 and TRBJ2-7, with 7 bases that match TRBD2. The CDR3 has 16 amino acids. J lost 3 bases, V lost 2 bases, and 10 bases had no gene match. In germline, CDR1 is MGHRA, CDR2 YSYEKL. CDR3 DNA: TGCGCCAGCAGCCAAACACCGTGGGGAGGGAACTACGAGCAGTACTTC. Translated: CASSQTPWGGNYEQYF.

The chain employs TRBV2 and TRBJ2-6; possible D gene TRBD1, 5 bases. This CDR3 region has 13 residues. Deletions cut 1 base from V and 13 bases from J, with 11 bases between. CDR1 and CDR2 (germline): SNHLY, FYNNEI. The CDR3 sequence is CASSEGQYRVLTF. The CDR3 bases are TGTGCCAGCAGTGAAGGACAGTACAGAGTCCTGACTTTC.

The rearrangement links TRBV4-1 to TRBJ2-2, with D maybe TRBD1 (5 bases). Trimming stripped 2 bases from V and 3 bases from J, with 10 bases between. The CDR3 length is 15 residues. Germline assignment: CDR1 MGHRA and CDR2 YSYEKL. Here the CDR3 DNA reads TGCGCCAGCAGCCAACGGCAGGGCTACACCGGGGAGCTGTTTTTT. It translates to CASSQRQGYTGELFF.

V and J are TRBV11-2 and TRBJ1-2; 7 bases align to TRBD1. The CDR3 runs to 12 residues. The V segment lost 4 bases and the J segment 9 bases; nucleotides outside the gene matches: 5. Germline loops: CDR1 SGHAT, CDR2 FQNNGV. CDR3 in DNA: TGTGCCAGCAGCTCCAACAGGGGAAGCTACACCTTC. It translates to CASSSNRGSYTF.

About this clone itself: The identical CDR3 is also encoded by other nucleotide sequences in the sample. The chain recombines TRBV6-5 with TRBJ2-5; 7 nucleotides agree with TRBD1. This CDR3 comprises 14 residues. The germline CDR1 and CDR2 sequences are MNHEY and SVGAGI. V dropped 0 bases and J dropped 3; count of bases not matched to a gene: 1. The CDR3 nucleotides read TGTGCCAGCAGTTACTCCACAGGGGAAGAGACCCAGTACTTC. Protein product: CASSYSTGEETQYF.

The rearrangement uses TRBV9 and TRBJ2-2, with D maybe TRBD2 (5 bases). Trimming removed 3 bases at V and 7 bases at J, with 10 bases between. The length of the CDR3 is 13 residues. Germline V lookup: CDR1 SGDLS, CDR2 YYNGEE. The CDR3 sequence is CASSGTAYGELFF. DNA of the CDR3: TGTGCCAGCAGCGGGACTGCATACGGGGAGCTGTTTTTT.

The chain joins TRBV10-3 to TRBJ2-3; 10 nucleotides match TRBD2. The ends lost 2 bases at V and 3 bases at J; junction bases unmatched: 5. CDR1 ENHRY and CDR2 SYGVKD come from the germline V gene. CDR3 length: 16 amino acids. CDR3 in DNA: TGTGCCATCAGTGAGAGATCTAGCGGGAGAACAGATACGCAGTATTTT. It translates to CAISERSSGRTDTQYF.

The chain joins TRBV6-1 to TRBJ2-2, with D maybe TRBD2 (6 bases). The CDR3 runs to 15 residues. Between the trimmed V and J ends, which lost 4 bases and 5 bases, there was a span of 14 bases. The germline V gene has CDR1 MNHNS and CDR2 SASEGT. CDR3 amino acids: CASSGRLVGTGELFF. For the CDR3, the DNA is TGTGCCAGCAGTGGTCGACTAGTAGGGACCGGGGAGCTGTTTTTT.

This rearrangement joins TRBV29-1 to TRBJ2-3; perhaps TRBD2 as D (5 bases). V lost 3 bases to trimming and J lost 1 base, with 14 bases between them. CDR1 SQVTM and CDR2 ANQGSEA come from the germline V gene. The CDR3 covers 15 residues. CDR3: CSVDMRARGTDTQYF. DNA of the CDR3: TGCAGCGTTGATATGAGGGCCCGTGGCACAGATACGCAGTATTTT.

V and J are TRBV15 and TRBJ2-1, with D possibly TRBD1 on 6 matching bases. The CDR3 loop spans 15 amino acids. CDR1 and CDR2 (germline): LNHNV, YYDKDF (reference sequence). Trimming shortened V by 1 base and J by 3 bases, and 10 bases separated the two germline ends. In DNA, the CDR3 is TGTGCCACCAGCAGAGCCCAGGGGAACTACAATGAGCAGTTCTTC. Its translation is CATSRAQGNYNEQFF.

The DNA of the CDR3 is TGTGCCGGTAGGATGGAAGAAGGTTTGGCGGGGGAGCAGTACTTC. This translates into CAGRMEEGLAGEQYF. This chain uses TRBV6-1 with TRBJ2-7; tentative D call: TRBD2 (6 bases). The CDR3 is 15 amino acids. Looked up from germline, CDR1 is MNHNS and CDR2 is SASEGT. Trimming stripped 11 bases from V and 7 bases from J, with 27 bases between.

This clone was seen a handful of times. The J gene is TRBJ2-1, the V gene TRBV29-1; TRBD2 agrees at 9 bases. J lost 0 bases, V lost 3 bases, and 9 bases had no gene match. This CDR3 contains 17 residues. The V gene's germline CDR1 is SQVTM and CDR2 ANQGSEA. The chain's CDR3 is CSVDTGLAGSSYNEQFF. The DNA for the CDR3 is TGCAGCGTTGACACGGGTCTAGCGGGGAGCTCCTACAATGAGCAGTTCTTC.

The chain combines TRBV30 with TRBJ2-7; D gene ambiguous. Deletions cut 3 bases from V and 2 bases from J, with 5 bases between. This CDR3 comprises 11 residues. Germline lookup yields CDR1 GTSNPN and CDR2 SVGIG (reference sequence). In nucleotides, the CDR3 is TGTGCCTGGAGCTCTCCCTACGAGCAGTACTTC. Amino acids: CAWSSPYEQYF.